This T cell receptor beta chain was retrieved from a study of blood T cell repertoires in COVID-19 (dated by TCRdb to 2018 to 2020). Notes on the research overall: The collaborator samples originated in the United States, Italy and Spain and spanned the acute and convalescent phases of COVID-19. The material from the prospective study consisted of cDNA or gDNA derived from T cells, B-cell-depleted T cells, or PBMCs. The dataset comprised deeply sampled blood TCRbeta repertoires from subjects exposed to, actively infected with, or recovered from COVID-19. The repertoires were made available in a free public database intended to serve as a resource for research on the immune response to SARS-CoV-2. The samples were drawn from two sources: the first 160 participants of the ongoing ImmuneRACE study, and some 1,300 subjects contributed by 6 global collaborators. The sample metadata nearly always contained a de-identified subject ID, COVID-19 status, age in years and sex. Where available, HLA class I and class II types were taken from metadata supplied by the sample provider and were not determined by assay-based typing. Points the paper makes about the study in general: The amount of clinical and demographic metadata varied by source and participant and was provided uncurated.

TCRbeta CDR3 regions were amplified from genomic DNA by means of the immunoSEQ Assay, a bias-controlled multiplex PCR. As for the authors' bioinformatics: Nucleated cell counts per sample were estimated from amplification of reference gene primers within the assay. Sequence reads were collapsed and filtered to measure the absolute abundance of every unique TCRbeta CDR3 rearrangement. For each sample, productive Simpson clonality was calculated by taking the square root of Simpson's diversity index across productive rearrangements. Held by TCRdb, this immuneACCESS table contains in-frame sequences only and omits some clones. Under half of the omission traces to an unresolved V gene where checked; the cause of the rest is unknown. The V and J calls and clone size come from that table; D and trimming were worked out from the DNA. A total of just under 60,000 clones appear in this sample, about 87% of them only once. The ten largest account for around 7.7% of the sample.

V is clipped by 6 bases and J by 6 bases, and the sequence between their germline boundaries is 15 bases long. From the cysteine up to the phenylalanine, the CDR3 has a length of 13 residues. Just CDR3 DNA is preserved here, 39 bases in frame from base 1. The germline V gene sets CDR1 to SQVTM and CDR2 to ANQGSEA. Collaborating institutions collected whole blood in K2EDTA tubes following their own protocols. For TCRbeta analysis, collaborator samples were shipped as frozen whole blood, as isolated PBMCs, or as DNA extracted from either sample type. On this clone itself: The antigen this receptor binds is unknown. Per-nucleotide qualities are absent, and no much larger clonotype sits a single base away.

The chain links TRBV29-1 with TRBJ2-1; TRBD2 is a weak D gene call, 5 bases matching. Sequenced sample: peripheral blood. This clonotype originated in a human donor with active COVID-19. The donor label of this sample is uncertain. The CDR3 amino acid sequence is: CSVKTGLANEQFF. The nucleotide sequence reads as follows: TGCAGCGTAAAGACTGGGCTAGCCAATGAGCAGTTCTTC.